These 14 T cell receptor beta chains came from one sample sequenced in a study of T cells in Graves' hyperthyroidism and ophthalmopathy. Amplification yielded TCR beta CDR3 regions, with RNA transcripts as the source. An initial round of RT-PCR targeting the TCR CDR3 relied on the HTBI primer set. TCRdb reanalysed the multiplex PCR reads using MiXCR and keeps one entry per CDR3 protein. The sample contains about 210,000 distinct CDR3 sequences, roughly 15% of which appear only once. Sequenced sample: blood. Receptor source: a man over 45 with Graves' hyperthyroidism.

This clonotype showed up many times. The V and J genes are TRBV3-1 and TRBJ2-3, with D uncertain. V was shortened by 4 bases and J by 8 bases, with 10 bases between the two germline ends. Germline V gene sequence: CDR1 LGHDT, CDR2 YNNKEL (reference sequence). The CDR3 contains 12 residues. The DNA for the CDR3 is TGTGCCAGCAGCCCCCCGGCCGGTACGCAGTATTTT. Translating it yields CASSPPAGTQYF.

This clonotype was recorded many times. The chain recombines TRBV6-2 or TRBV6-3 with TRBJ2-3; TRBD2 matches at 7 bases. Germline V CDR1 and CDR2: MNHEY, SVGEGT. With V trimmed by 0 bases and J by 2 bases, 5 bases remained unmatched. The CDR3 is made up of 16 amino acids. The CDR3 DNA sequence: TGTGCCAGCAGTTACTCCCGGGAGGAACCCACAGATACGCAGTATTTT. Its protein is CASSYSREEPTDTQYF.

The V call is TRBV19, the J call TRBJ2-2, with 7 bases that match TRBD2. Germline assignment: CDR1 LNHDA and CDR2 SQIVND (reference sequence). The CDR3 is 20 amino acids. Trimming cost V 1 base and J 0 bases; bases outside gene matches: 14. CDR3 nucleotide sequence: TGTGCCAGTAGTATAGCGTTTTTTGGCGGGAGAGCCTCGAACACCGGGGAGCTGTTTTTT. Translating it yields CASSIAFFGGRASNTGELFF.

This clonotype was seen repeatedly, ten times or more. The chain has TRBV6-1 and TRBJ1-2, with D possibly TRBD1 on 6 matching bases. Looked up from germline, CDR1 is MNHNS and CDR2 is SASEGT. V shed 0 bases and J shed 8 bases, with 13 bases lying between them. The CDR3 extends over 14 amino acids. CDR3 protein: CASSEAWGRPGYTF. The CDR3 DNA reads TGTGCCAGCAGTGAAGCGTGGGGGCGTCCCGGCTACACCTTC.

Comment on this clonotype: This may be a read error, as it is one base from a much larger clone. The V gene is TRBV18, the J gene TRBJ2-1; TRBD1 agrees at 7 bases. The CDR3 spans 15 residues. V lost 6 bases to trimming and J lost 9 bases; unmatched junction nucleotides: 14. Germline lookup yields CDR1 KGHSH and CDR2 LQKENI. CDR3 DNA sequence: TGTGCCAGCTCTCTCCTCGACAGGGTTCCAGGTGAGCAGTTCTTC. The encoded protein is CASSLLDRVPGEQFF.

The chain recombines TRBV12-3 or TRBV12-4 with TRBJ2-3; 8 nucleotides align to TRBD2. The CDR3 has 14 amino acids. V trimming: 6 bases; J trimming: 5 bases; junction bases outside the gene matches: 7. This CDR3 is CASSPSGSEDTQYF. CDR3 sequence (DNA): TGTGCCAGCAGCCCGAGCGGGAGCGAAGATACGCAGTATTTT.

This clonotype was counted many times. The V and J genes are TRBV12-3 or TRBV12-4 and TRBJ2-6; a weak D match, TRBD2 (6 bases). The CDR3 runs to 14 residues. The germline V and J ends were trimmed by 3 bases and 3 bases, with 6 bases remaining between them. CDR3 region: CASSLGGGANVLTF. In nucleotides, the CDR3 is TGTGCCAGCAGTTTGGGGGGTGGGGCCAACGTCCTGACTTTC.

CDR3 loop: CASKTTEVNSPLHF. The CDR3 DNA reads as TGTGCCAGCAAAACGACGGAGGTCAATTCACCCCTCCACTTT. The chain combines TRBV6-2 or TRBV6-3 with TRBJ1-6; D remains unclear. Between the trimmed V and J ends, which lost 7 bases and 7 bases, there was a span of 14 bases. The CDR3 is 14 amino acids. Germline values: CDR1 MNHEY, CDR2 SVGEGT.

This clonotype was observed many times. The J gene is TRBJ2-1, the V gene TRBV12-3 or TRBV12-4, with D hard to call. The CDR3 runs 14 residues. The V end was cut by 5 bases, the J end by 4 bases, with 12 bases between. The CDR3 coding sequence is TGTGCCAGCAGTCCAACGTGGGCTTACAATGAGCAGTTCTTC. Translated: CASSPTWAYNEQFF.

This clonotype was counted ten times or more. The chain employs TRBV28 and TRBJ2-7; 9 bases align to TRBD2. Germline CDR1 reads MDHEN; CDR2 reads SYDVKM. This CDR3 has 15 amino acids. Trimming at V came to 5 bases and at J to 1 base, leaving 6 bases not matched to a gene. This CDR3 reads CASSHGLASSYEQYF. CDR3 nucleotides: TGTGCCAGCAGTCACGGACTAGCGTCGTCCTACGAGCAGTACTTC.

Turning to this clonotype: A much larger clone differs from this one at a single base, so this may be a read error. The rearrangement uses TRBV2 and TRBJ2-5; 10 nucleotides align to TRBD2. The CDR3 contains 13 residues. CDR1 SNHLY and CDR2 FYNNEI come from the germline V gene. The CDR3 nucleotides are TGTGCCAGCAAGCGGGAGGGTCGGGAGACCCAGTGCTTC. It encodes CASKREGRETQCF.

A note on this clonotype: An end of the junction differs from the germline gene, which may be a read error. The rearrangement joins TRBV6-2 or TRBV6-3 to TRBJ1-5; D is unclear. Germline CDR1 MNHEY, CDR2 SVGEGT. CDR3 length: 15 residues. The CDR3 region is CASSDSYGSNQPQHF. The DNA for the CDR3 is TGTGCCAGCAGTGACTCCTACGGTAGCAATCAGCCCCAGCATTTT.

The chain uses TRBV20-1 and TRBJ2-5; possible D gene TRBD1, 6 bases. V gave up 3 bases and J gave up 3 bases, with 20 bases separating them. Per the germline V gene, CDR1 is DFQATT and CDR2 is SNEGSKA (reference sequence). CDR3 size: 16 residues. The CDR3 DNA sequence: TGCAGTGCTAGTCGCCGAAGACAGGCCAAAAAAGAGACCCAGTACTTC. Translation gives CSASRRRQAKKETQYF.

In DNA form, the CDR3 reads TGTGCCAGCAGTCGGGACATTAACACTGAAGCTTTCTTT. Residues: CASSRDINTEAFF. This chain joins TRBV6-1 and TRBJ1-1; possibly TRBD1 for D (6 bases). Germline lookup yields CDR1 MNHNS and CDR2 SASEGT. Trimming pared 5 bases from V and 2 bases from J, leaving 9 bases between. The CDR3 runs 13 residues.